The 19 T cell receptor beta chains given below trace back to one sample, sequenced in a study of CD8 T cells in ankylosing spondylitis. Study outcomes and limitations: It appeared that ankylosing spondylitis blood was characterized by a TCR beta motif of about eight highly homologous variants.

TCRdb ran MiXCR on the 5' RACE reads and lists one entry per CDR3 protein. Seen here are about 800,000 distinct CDR3 sequences, about 11% observed once, and the top ten hold roughly 0.51%. For these receptors, no antigen is known. Sequenced material: blood, either unsorted or a sorted T cell fraction (not recorded which). These receptors were collected from a male donor with ankylosing spondylitis.

This clonotype came up a few times. V is TRBV5-1 and J is TRBJ2-2; D perhaps matches TRBD1 (6 bases). The CDR3 length is 16 residues. The V gene lost 3 bases and the J gene lost 1 base, with 13 bases spanning the gap. Per germline, CDR1 SGHRS and CDR2 YFSETQ. The chain's CDR3 is CASSWDDRRNTGELFF. The DNA of the CDR3 is TGCGCCAGCAGCTGGGATGACAGGAGGAACACCGGGGAGCTGTTTTTT.

Only a few counts were recorded for this clonotype. This chain connects TRBV6-1 to TRBJ2-5, with D perhaps TRBD1 (8 bases). The CDR3 has 17 amino acids. V lost 2 bases, J lost 3 bases, and 19 bases lay in between. Germline V lookup: CDR1 MNHNS, CDR2 SASEGT. The CDR3 DNA is TGTGCCAGCAGTGAACGCCGACGGACAGGGAGGGAAGAGACCCAGTACTTC. Amino acid sequence: CASSERRRTGREETQYF.

This clonotype has a handful of counts. The J gene is TRBJ2-7, the V gene TRBV4-3; D gene uncertain. From germline, CDR1 is LGHNA and CDR2 YSLEER. There are 13 residues in the CDR3. V gave up 1 base and J gave up 4 bases, with 8 bases separating them. Written as DNA, the CDR3 is TGCGCCAGCAGCCAAGCCCTCCGGTACGAGCAGTACTTC. It codes for CASSQALRYEQYF.

In its sample, this clonotype was seen a few times. This chain links TRBV12-3 or TRBV12-4 with TRBJ1-2; D is unresolved. V shed 6 bases and J shed 4 bases, with 15 bases lying between them. This CDR3 spans 14 amino acids. CDR3 sequence: CASSKDLTFYGYTF. In DNA form, the CDR3 reads TGTGCCAGCAGCAAGGACCTTACCTTCTATGGCTACACCTTC.

This chain joins TRBV6-1 and TRBJ2-7; TRBD1 matches at 9 bases. Germline values: CDR1 MNHNS, CDR2 SASEGT. V trimming: 6 bases; J trimming: 3 bases; junction bases outside the gene matches: 9. There are 15 residues in the CDR3. CDR3 amino acids: CASSPQGTGFYEQYF. CDR3 DNA: TGTGCCAGCAGCCCGCAGGGGACAGGGTTCTACGAGCAGTACTTC.

This clonotype was observed a few times. The chain carries TRBV15 and TRBJ2-2; 10 nucleotides agree with TRBD1. Per germline, CDR1 LNHNV and CDR2 YYDKDF (reference sequence). CDR3 length: 16 amino acids. J was trimmed by 2 bases and V by 4 bases; bases with no gene match: 4. The CDR3 reads CATSTGQGENTGELFF. The CDR3, as DNA: TGTGCCACCAGCACCGGACAGGGGGAAAACACCGGGGAGCTGTTTTTT.

This clonotype appeared a few times. The chain recombines TRBV28 with TRBJ2-7; 8 bases agree with TRBD2. CDR1 is MDHEN and CDR2 is SYDVKM in the germline V gene. This CDR3 has 17 residues. Trimming cost V 3 bases and J 4 bases; bases outside gene matches: 14. The DNA for the CDR3 is TGTGCCAGCAGTTTCCCCCGACTAGCGAAGGAAAAATACGAGCAGTACTTC. This sequence encodes CASSFPRLAKEKYEQYF.

This clonotype came up many times. V and J are TRBV7-2 and TRBJ2-3; D gene ambiguous. With 2 bases removed from V and 6 bases from J, the gap between germline ends came to 12 bases. The germline gives CDR1 SGHTA, CDR2 FQGNSA. There are 14 residues in the CDR3. The CDR3: CASSLRSVSDTQYF. The CDR3 DNA follows: TGTGCCAGCAGCTTAAGGTCCGTATCCGATACGCAGTATTTT.

The table lists this clonotype with a few counts. This chain uses TRBV6-2 or TRBV6-3 with TRBJ2-2, with D perhaps TRBD1 or TRBD2 (6 bases each). Germline values: CDR1 MNHEY, CDR2 SVGEGT. The CDR3 is made up of 15 amino acids. V lost 9 bases and J 0 bases, leaving 14 bases between the germline ends. The CDR3 spells CASRRGPSNTGELFF. The CDR3 bases are TGTGCCAGTAGACGGGGGCCTTCGAACACCGGGGAGCTGTTTTTT.

This clonotype occurred a few times. This rearrangement joins TRBV12-5 to TRBJ2-7; 8 nucleotides align to TRBD1. The trim removed 5 bases at V and 5 bases at J, leaving 8 bases unmatched. Germline V gene lookup returns CDR1 LGHNT and CDR2 FRNRAP. The CDR3 has 14 amino acids. The CDR3 nucleotides are TGTGCTAGTGGTCCGGGGACAGGAAAAAACGAGCAGTACTTC. Its translation is CASGPGTGKNEQYF. Supplemented by reference TRBV12-5 and TRBJ2-7, the full variable domain reads DARVTQTPRHKVTEMGQEVTMRCQPILGHNTVFWYRQTMMQGLELLAYFRNRAPLDDSGMPKDRFSAEMPDATLATLKIQPSEPRDSAVYFCASGPGTGKNEQYFGPGTRLTVT.

This clonotype was found a few times. J is TRBJ2-1 and V is TRBV7-8; 7 nucleotides agree with TRBD1. From germline, CDR1 is SGHVS and CDR2 FQNEAQ. The CDR3 is made up of 15 amino acids. Trimming cost V 4 bases and J 6 bases; bases outside gene matches: 9. CDR3: CASSSRGSSINEQFF. The CDR3 nucleotides are TGTGCCAGCAGCTCCAGGGGGAGCTCTATCAATGAGCAGTTCTTC.

This chain links TRBV12-3 or TRBV12-4 with TRBJ1-4; maybe TRBD1 (5 bases). The CDR3 loop spans 15 amino acids. V lost 3 bases to trimming and J lost 9 bases, with 17 bases between them. The CDR3 coding sequence is TGTGCCAGCAGTTTCGGGGACCGGGATGCGCAAAAACTGTTTTTT. Its translation is CASSFGDRDAQKLFF.

This clonotype appeared a few times. The V and J genes are TRBV6-2 or TRBV6-3 and TRBJ2-7, with D possibly being TRBD2 (6 bases). The CDR3 has 17 residues. Trimming stripped 5 bases from V and 0 bases from J, with 20 bases between. Germline V gene lookup returns CDR1 MNHEY and CDR2 SVGEGT. The CDR3 DNA sequence: TGTGCCAGCAGTCCGCCTCGGGCGGGACCCCTCTCCTACGAGCAGTACTTC. Encoded protein: CASSPPRAGPLSYEQYF.

This clonotype was recorded many times. The rearrangement uses TRBV20-1 and TRBJ2-3; D ambiguous. Trimming cost V 5 bases and J 5 bases, with 17 bases left between them. Germline CDR1 is DFQATT and CDR2 is SNEGSKA (reference sequence). This CDR3 has 14 amino acids. The CDR3 DNA follows: TGCAGTGCTCCGAAAGGATTTCTGGTAGATACGCAGTATTTT. It is translated as CSAPKGFLVDTQYF.

This clonotype appeared a few times. The chain carries TRBV5-8 and TRBJ2-1, with 12 bases that match TRBD2. After removal of 4 bases from V and 3 bases from J, the junction contained 8 bases not matched to a gene. The germline V gene has CDR1 SGHTS and CDR2 YDEGEE. The CDR3 runs to 17 residues. The CDR3 reads CASSMTSGSRNYNEQFF. The CDR3 DNA follows: TGTGCCAGCAGCATGACTAGCGGGAGTAGGAACTACAATGAGCAGTTCTTC.

V usage is TRBV30 and J usage is TRBJ2-7; D unresolved. Germline V CDR1 and CDR2: GTSNPN, SVGIG (reference sequence). The CDR3 spans 13 residues. Trimming took off 0 bases at V and 2 bases at J, with 8 bases between the two ends. As DNA, the CDR3 is TGTGCCTGGAGTGTGTGGATAACCTACGAGCAGTACTTC. This translates into CAWSVWITYEQYF. The whole variable domain, filled in from reference TRBV30 and TRBJ2-7, reads SQTIHQWPATLVQPVGSPLSLECTVEGTSNPNLYWYRQAAGRGLQLLFYSVGIGQISSEVPQNLSASRPQDRQFILSSKKLLLSDSGFYLCAWSVWITYEQYFGPGTRLTVT.

As regards this clonotype: At one of its ends the junction is not consistent with the germline gene, which may arise from a read error. This chain links TRBV4-2 with TRBJ2-1, with 8 bases aligning to TRBD2. CDR1 LGHNA and CDR2 YNFKEQ come from the germline V gene. The CDR3 extends over 18 amino acids. The CDR3 reads CSSSQDLPVSGVWNEQFF. The CDR3 DNA reads as TGTTCCAGCAGCCAAGATCTTCCGGTTAGCGGGGTTTGGAATGAGCAGTTCTTC.

The chain is built from TRBV29-1 and TRBJ2-3; a weak D match, TRBD2 (5 bases). V lost 3 bases, J lost 6 bases, and 13 bases lay in between. In germline, CDR1 is SQVTM, CDR2 ANQGSEA. The CDR3 totals 13 residues. The CDR3 DNA reads TGCAGCGTTGATCCCGGACTTTCTGATACGCAGTATTTT. Its protein is CSVDPGLSDTQYF.

This clonotype was seen only a few times. The chain has TRBV15 and TRBJ1-1, with D possibly matching TRBD1 (6 bases). With 5 bases removed from V and 1 base from J, the gap between germline ends came to 11 bases. The length of the CDR3 is 14 residues. CDR1 is LNHNV, CDR2 YYDKDF, per germline (reference sequence). CDR3 residues: CATSPGGQNTEAFF. The CDR3 coding sequence is TGTGCCACCAGCCCGGGGGGACAGAACACTGAAGCTTTCTTT.